The clone carrying this T cell receptor beta chain was counted ten times or more. What it binds is unknown. This sample was included in a study of regulatory T cells in long-lasting Graves disease. Whole-study findings and limits: Accuracy might have suffered from few samples.

CDR3 size: 16 residues. Germline loops: CDR1 SNHLY, CDR2 FYNNEI. Deletions cut 5 bases from V and 2 bases from J, with 17 bases between. Construction of the TCR beta libraries employed iRepertoire HTBI primers in conjunction with Arm-PCR of CDR3 regions. TCRdb itself ran the multiplex PCR reads through MiXCR, one entry per CDR3 protein. The sample lists roughly 380,000 distinct CDR3 sequences, about a sixth seen once, with about 27% in the top ten. Time point specified: newly diagnosed GD, antithyroid drugs for less than 3 months. The TCR library was made from RNA that had been extracted from PBMCs in TRIzol. Graves' disease was diagnosed by American Thyroid Association guidelines. The same data also went into a second study, on T cells in Graves' hyperthyroidism and ophthalmopathy. That paper notes: A model of 13 V-J features distinguished ophthalmopathy from stable hyperthyroidism.

This sequence originates from a man aged 40-50 years with Graves disease. This sample comprised peripheral blood mononuclear cells (PBMCs), obtained at new diagnosis, from a patient treated with antithyroid drugs. The chain is built from TRBV2 and TRBJ2-3; possible D gene TRBD1, 6 bases. CDR3 nucleotide sequence: TGTGCCAGCAGTTCCCCGGGACATACTCACACAGATACGCAGTATTTT. This translates into CASSSPGHTHTDTQYF.